This T cell receptor (beta chain) was retrieved from a study of T cells in Graves' hyperthyroidism and ophthalmopathy. General study results and limits: In blood, most of the thyroid clonotypes expanded above 0.001 were also present.

The investigators amplified TCR beta CDR3 regions from RNA transcripts. The study used the HTBI primer set for a first-round RT-PCR of the TCR CDR3. Using its own MiXCR run on the multiplex PCR reads, TCRdb lists one record per CDR3 protein. The sample contains hundreds of thousands of distinct CDR3 sequences, 15% to 20% of which appear only once. Germline V gives CDR1 KGHSH, CDR2 LQKENI. V was pared by 4 bases and J by 4 bases, with 1 base of the junction left unmatched. This CDR3 contains 15 residues. This clonotype was recorded many times. What it recognizes is unknown. Participants, patients aged 18 to 65, had newly diagnosed hyperthyroidism with a duration under 2 months. Patients having uncontrolled infection, another autoimmune disease, pregnancy or lactation were not included.

The receptor's source is a woman under 40 with Graves' hyperthyroidism. Sequencing was done on a sample of blood. The V gene is TRBV18, the J gene TRBJ2-3; 14 bases map to TRBD2. CDR3 region: CASSRTSGRSDTQYF. The CDR3 DNA follows: TGTGCCAGCTCACGGACTAGCGGGAGGTCAGATACGCAGTATTTT.